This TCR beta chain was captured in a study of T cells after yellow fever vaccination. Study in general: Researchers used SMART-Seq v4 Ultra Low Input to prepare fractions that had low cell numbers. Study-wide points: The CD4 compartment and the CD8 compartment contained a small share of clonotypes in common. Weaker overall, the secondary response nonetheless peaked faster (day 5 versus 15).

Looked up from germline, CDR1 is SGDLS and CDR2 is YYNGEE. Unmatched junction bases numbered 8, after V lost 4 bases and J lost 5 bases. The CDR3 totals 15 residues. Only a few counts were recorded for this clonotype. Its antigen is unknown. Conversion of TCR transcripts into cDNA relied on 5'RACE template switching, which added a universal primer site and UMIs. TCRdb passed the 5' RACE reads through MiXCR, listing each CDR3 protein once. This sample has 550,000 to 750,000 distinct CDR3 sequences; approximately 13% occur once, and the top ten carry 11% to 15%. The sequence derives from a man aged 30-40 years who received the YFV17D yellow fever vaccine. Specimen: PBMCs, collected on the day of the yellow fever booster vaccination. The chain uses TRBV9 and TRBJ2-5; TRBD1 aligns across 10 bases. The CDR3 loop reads CASSRDRGPTETQYF. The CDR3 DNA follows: TGTGCCAGCAGCCGGGACAGGGGCCCCACCGAGACCCAGTACTTC.